This T cell receptor (beta chain) was recovered during a study of T cells expressing NK-cell markers. Study details: The TCR beta repertoires originated in sorted CD3+CD56+NKG2C+, CD3+CD56+NKG2C- and CD3+CD56-NKG2C+ T cells.

This CDR3 comprises 17 residues. The germline CDR1 and CDR2 sequences are SGHDN and FVKESK. TCRdb reanalyzed the 5' RACE reads, giving one entry per CDR3 protein sequence and no DNA. In all, the sample yields about 460,000 distinct CDR3 sequences. Sequenced: blood T cells: a sorted CD56 or NKG2C T cell subset, CD4+ or CD8+ T cells, or bulk PBMC T cells (not recorded which). This chain uses TRBV14 with TRBJ2-1; the D gene TCRdb calls, TRBD1, cannot be checked with no DNA. The TCR comes from a woman aged 45-65 years in good health. CDR3 in amino acids: CASSQRGRGRTYNEQFF.